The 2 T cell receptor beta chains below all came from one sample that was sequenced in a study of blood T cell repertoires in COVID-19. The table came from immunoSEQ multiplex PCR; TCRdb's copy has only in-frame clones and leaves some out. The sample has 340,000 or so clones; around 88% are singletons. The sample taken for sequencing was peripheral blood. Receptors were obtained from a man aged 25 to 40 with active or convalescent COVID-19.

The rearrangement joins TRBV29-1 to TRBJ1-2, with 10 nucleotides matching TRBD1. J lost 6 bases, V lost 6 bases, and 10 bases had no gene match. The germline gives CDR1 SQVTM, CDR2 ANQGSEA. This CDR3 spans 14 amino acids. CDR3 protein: CSVARDRGLNGYTF. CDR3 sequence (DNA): TGCAGCGTGGCCAGGGACAGGGGTTTGAATGGCTACACCTTC.

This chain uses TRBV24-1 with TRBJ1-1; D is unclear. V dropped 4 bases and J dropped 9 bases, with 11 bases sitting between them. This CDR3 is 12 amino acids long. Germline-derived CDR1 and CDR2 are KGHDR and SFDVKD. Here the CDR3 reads CATSEAGYKAFF. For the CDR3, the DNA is TGTGCCACCAGTGAGGCGGGGTATAAAGCTTTCTTT.